The following is a TCR beta chain sequence with its context. Its antigen remains undetermined. It has no much larger one-base neighbor in the sample; base qualities were not kept. Taken from cysteine to phenylalanine, the CDR3 has 16 residues. The read is trimmed to its CDR3 DNA, 48 bases read in frame from base 1. The V end loses 1 base and the J end loses 4 bases, and a stretch of 15 bases separates them. The germline V gene (reference sequence) supplies CDR1 LNHNV and CDR2 YYDKDF. This record belongs to a study of CD8+ T cells in alopecia areata (dated by TCRdb to about 2018). For the wider study: Treated patients were enrolled in an open-label pilot trial of oral tofacitinib, 5 to 10 mg twice daily, for moderate-to-severe alopecia areata. Patients stayed on tofacitinib for 6 to 18 months and then had 6 months of follow-up off drug so that delayed response and recurrence could be assessed. The SALT score, which quantifies the percentage of affected scalp surface area, was used to measure disease severity in treated patients. In both human patients and the C3H/HeJ mouse model, the study applied high-throughput TCRbeta sequencing to look at T cell clonal expansion in alopecia areata. On the human side, TCRbeta sequencing was run on scalp tissue and on sorted CD4+ and CD8+ peripheral blood T cells from healthy controls and from alopecia areata patients with either patchy or totalis/universalis disease. Patients on tofacitinib were biopsied at baseline and after 4 and 24 weeks of treatment, and several of the patients also had a later scalp biopsy. Scalp clonality was compared among normal scalp (n=4), patchy alopecia areata scalp (n=8), and alopecia totalis/universalis scalp (n=8). RNA was extracted with the PAXgene miRNA kit for fixed scalp, the miRNeasy kit for PBMCs, and the RNeasy kit for mouse skin. TCRbeta CDR3 regions were amplified by immunoSEQ multiplex PCR with 35 Vbeta forward and 13 Jbeta reverse primers. Summary of the overall study and its limitations: Because the treated cohort was small and had just a single nonresponder, larger studies are needed to establish links between baseline CD8+ expansion and response. Resident alphabeta T cells in normal human skin are also sequenced, complicating scalp TCR repertoire analysis, unlike mouse skin dominated by gammadelta T cells. TCR sequences shared between patients were less clear than in mice, possibly partly because of HLA diversity in the patient population. During tofacitinib treatment, many expanded lesional clones stuck around in both scalp and blood, and this persistence may partly explain why relapse happens after treatment is stopped. Higher clonality and more expanded CD8+ clones were observed in lesional scalp than in normal scalp, particularly in alopecia totalis/universalis, a finding suggestive of antigenic drive. With tofacitinib, both scalp clonality and the number of expanded CD8+ clones among the top 100 scalp clones went down significantly.

The method behind the library was the immunoSEQ multiplex PCR assay. For TCR sequencing, RNA was extracted from every sample and reverse transcribed into cDNA to serve as template. SuperScript III was used for first-strand cDNA synthesis, primed with a 2:1 mix of oligo-dT and random hexamers. A synthetic immune receptor repertoire was used to assess amplification bias, and residual bias was removed computationally. The authors' analysis ran thus. Raw reads were preprocessed for error removal, and CDR3 was defined according to IMGT conventions as running from the conserved cysteine to phenylalanine. Clonality was computed as 1 minus the Shannon entropy, with the entropy normalized by log2 of the number of productive unique TCRs. CD4 or CD8 identity of scalp clones was inferred by cross-referencing scalp TCRbeta sequences with sorted blood CD4 and CD8 repertoires. TCRdb provides this immuneACCESS table in a form limited to in-frame rearrangements. Some clones are lacking; in checked studies, under half of them reflect an unresolved V gene, and why the rest are absent is not known. Clone size and V and J calls were adopted from that table, with D and trimming inferred from the DNA. For this sample there are about 210,000 clones; roughly 66% appear just once. Jointly, the top ten make up approximately 1.2% of the sample.

The sample's treatment or condition label, in plain terms: oral pan-JAK inhibitor, 5-10 mg twice daily. Peripheral blood and lesional scalp punch biopsies were obtained from patients with alopecia areata. PBMCs were isolated by density centrifugation and stained for CD3, CD4 and CD8, after which CD4+ and CD8+ T cells were sorted on a FACSAria. The sequences come from CD4+ T cells sorted from blood, collected at week 44, from a patient treated with tofacitinib. The origin of this receptor is a human donor with alopecia areata. The V and J segments used are TRBV15 and TRBJ2-3; the D gene assignment is ambiguous. At the DNA level, the sequence is TGTGCCACCAGCAGAGCGGGCAGCCCAGGAGCAGATACGCAGTATTTT. This gives the protein CATSRAGSPGADTQYF.